A selection of T cell receptor beta chains follows, all from one sample in a study of blood T cell repertoires in COVID-19. Profiled with immunoSEQ multiplex PCR; TCRdb holds only in-frame clones, not every one. The sample lists about 200,000 clones, 75% to 90% seen once, with over 7% in the top ten. The sequencing input was peripheral blood. These TCRs come from a woman at least 80 years old with COVID-19, enrolled during active disease. Each CDR3 is given with its conserved first and last residue. A D gene is named only where the DNA matches it firmly. Some rows have no size entry. The others give once, few or many, or a class for an expanded clone.

d_call: TRBD1
v_call: TRBV2
j_call: TRBJ1-5
clone_size: -
cdr3_aa: CASSEALGGTGGQPQHF
cdr3_nt: TGTGCCAGCAGTGAAGCGTTGGGGGGAACAGGGGGACAGCCCCAGCATTTT

d_call: -
v_call: TRBV5-1
j_call: TRBJ2-6
clone_size: -
cdr3_aa: CASSLPGSSGANVLTF
cdr3_nt: TGCGCCAGCAGCTTGCCAGGATCCTCTGGGGCCAACGTCCTGACTTTC

d_call: -
v_call: TRBV19
j_call: TRBJ2-3
clone_size: -
cdr3_aa: CASSIPQGGSTDTQYF
cdr3_nt: TGTGCCAGTAGTATCCCACAGGGGGGGAGCACAGATACGCAGTATTTT

d_call: -
v_call: TRBV5-4
j_call: TRBJ2-7
clone_size: -
cdr3_aa: CASTLQGGRSYEQYF
cdr3_nt: TGTGCCAGCACTTTACAGGGTGGCAGGAGCTACGAGCAGTACTTC

d_call: -
v_call: TRBV12-3/TRBV12-4
j_call: TRBJ1-3
clone_size: once
cdr3_aa: CASAAGGNTIYF
cdr3_nt: TGTGCCAGCGCTGCGGGAGGAAACACCATATATTTT

d_call: TRBD1
v_call: TRBV18
j_call: TRBJ2-7
clone_size: -
cdr3_aa: CASSPTQGESHEQYF
cdr3_nt: TGTGCCAGCTCACCAACTCAGGGGGAAAGTCACGAGCAGTACTTC

d_call: TRBD1
v_call: TRBV11-2
j_call: TRBJ2-5
clone_size: few
cdr3_aa: CASSDRGQETQYF
cdr3_nt: TGTGCCAGCAGCGACAGGGGCCAAGAGACCCAGTACTTC

d_call: -
v_call: TRBV5-1
j_call: TRBJ2-3
clone_size: -
cdr3_aa: CASSPQGMDTQYF
cdr3_nt: TGCGCCAGCAGTCCCCAGGGAATGGATACGCAGTATTTT

d_call: TRBD1
v_call: TRBV28
j_call: TRBJ2-5
clone_size: -
cdr3_aa: CASSPGGRETQYF
cdr3_nt: TGTGCCAGCAGTCCAGGGGGCAGGGAGACCCAGTACTTC

d_call: -
v_call: TRBV30
j_call: TRBJ2-3
clone_size: -
cdr3_aa: CAWNRDTQYF
cdr3_nt: TGTGCCTGGAATAGAGATACGCAGTATTTT

d_call: TRBD1
v_call: TRBV2
j_call: TRBJ2-4
clone_size: -
cdr3_aa: CASRSEQGARIQYF
cdr3_nt: TGTGCCAGCAGAAGCGAGCAGGGGGCGAGGATTCAGTACTTC

d_call: -
v_call: TRBV9
j_call: TRBJ2-3
clone_size: -
cdr3_aa: CASSASPSTDTQYF
cdr3_nt: TGTGCCAGCAGCGCTAGTCCTAGCACAGATACGCAGTATTTT

d_call: -
v_call: TRBV19
j_call: TRBJ1-5
clone_size: few
cdr3_aa: CASSITGEETPQHF
cdr3_nt: TGTGCCAGTAGTATTACCGGGGAAGAAACGCCCCAGCATTTT

d_call: -
v_call: TRBV6-5
j_call: TRBJ2-5
clone_size: -
cdr3_aa: CASSLGQGYQETQYF
cdr3_nt: TGTGCCAGCAGCCTAGGGCAGGGTTACCAAGAGACCCAGTACTTC

d_call: TRBD1
v_call: TRBV24-1
j_call: TRBJ1-2
clone_size: -
cdr3_aa: CATSDSGTGGGYTF
cdr3_nt: TGTGCCACCAGTGATTCCGGGACAGGGGGTGGCTACACCTTC

d_call: -
v_call: TRBV21-1
j_call: TRBJ2-5
clone_size: -
cdr3_aa: CASSTASRDRVEETQYF
cdr3_nt: TGTGCCAGCAGCACCGCCTCCCGGGACAGGGTAGAAGAGACCCAGTACTTC

d_call: -
v_call: TRBV18
j_call: TRBJ1-4
clone_size: -
cdr3_aa: CASSPVVSMEKLFF
cdr3_nt: TGTGCCAGCTCACCGGTAGTTTCTATGGAAAAACTGTTTTTT

d_call: -
v_call: TRBV2
j_call: TRBJ1-2
clone_size: -
cdr3_aa: CASSVSYGYTF
cdr3_nt: TGTGCCAGCAGTGTGAGCTATGGCTACACCTTC

d_call: TRBD1
v_call: TRBV4-3
j_call: TRBJ1-4
clone_size: -
cdr3_aa: CASSQGIGDRGIEKLFF
cdr3_nt: TGCGCCAGCAGCCAAGGGATAGGGGACAGGGGGATTGAAAAACTGTTTTTT

d_call: TRBD2
v_call: TRBV5-5
j_call: TRBJ2-5
clone_size: -
cdr3_aa: CASSFGMGSGRVETQYF
cdr3_nt: TGTGCCAGCAGCTTTGGTATGGGGAGCGGGAGGGTAGAGACCCAGTACTTC

d_call: -
v_call: TRBV27
j_call: TRBJ2-7
clone_size: -
cdr3_aa: CASSLYGGKGNEQYF
cdr3_nt: TGTGCCAGCAGTTTATACGGAGGGAAGGGCAACGAGCAGTACTTC

d_call: -
v_call: TRBV11-3
j_call: TRBJ2-5
clone_size: -
cdr3_aa: CASSVQYQETQYF
cdr3_nt: TGTGCCAGCAGCGTTCAGTACCAAGAGACCCAGTACTTC

d_call: TRBD1
v_call: TRBV30
j_call: TRBJ1-1
clone_size: -
cdr3_aa: CAPGGRGQGRTEAFF
cdr3_nt: TGTGCACCCGGGGGGAGAGGACAGGGGAGGACTGAAGCTTTCTTT

d_call: -
v_call: TRBV29-1
j_call: TRBJ2-1
clone_size: few
cdr3_aa: CSTGVSSYNEQFF
cdr3_nt: TGCAGTACCGGAGTAAGCTCCTACAATGAGCAGTTCTTC

d_call: -
v_call: TRBV24-1
j_call: TRBJ2-7
clone_size: -
cdr3_aa: CATSDSHRVNYEQYF
cdr3_nt: TGTGCCACCAGTGATTCCCACAGGGTGAACTACGAGCAGTACTTC

d_call: TRBD2
v_call: TRBV7-9
j_call: TRBJ2-5
clone_size: -
cdr3_aa: CASSFAGAETQYF
cdr3_nt: TGTGCCAGCAGCTTTGCGGGAGCGGAGACCCAGTACTTC

d_call: TRBD2
v_call: TRBV3-1/TRBV3-2
j_call: TRBJ2-5
clone_size: -
cdr3_aa: CASSHSGLAQETQYF
cdr3_nt: TGTGCCAGCAGCCATTCCGGACTAGCCCAAGAGACCCAGTACTTC

d_call: -
v_call: TRBV3-1/TRBV3-2
j_call: TRBJ2-3
clone_size: -
cdr3_aa: CASGRGAGADTQYF
cdr3_nt: TGTGCCAGCGGACGGGGAGCAGGGGCAGATACGCAGTATTTT

d_call: TRBD1
v_call: TRBV6-5
j_call: TRBJ1-1
clone_size: once
cdr3_aa: CATDRVYRTEAFF
cdr3_nt: TGTGCCACTGACAGGGTATATCGCACTGAAGCTTTCTTT

d_call: TRBD1
v_call: TRBV7-9
j_call: TRBJ1-2
clone_size: -
cdr3_aa: CASSLDVRGRRGYTF
cdr3_nt: TGTGCCAGCAGCTTAGACGTGAGGGGGCGGCGGGGCTACACCTTC

d_call: -
v_call: TRBV30
j_call: TRBJ1-5
clone_size: -
cdr3_aa: CAWSVRGGSQPQHF
cdr3_nt: TGTGCCTGGAGTGTACGGGGGGGGTCTCAGCCCCAGCATTTT

d_call: TRBD1
v_call: TRBV9
j_call: TRBJ2-2
clone_size: -
cdr3_aa: CASSTGTGLGAGELFF
cdr3_nt: TGTGCCAGCAGCACTGGGACAGGGTTGGGTGCCGGGGAGCTGTTTTTT

d_call: -
v_call: TRBV3-1/TRBV3-2
j_call: TRBJ1-2
clone_size: -
cdr3_aa: CASSKGGALGYGYTF
cdr3_nt: TGTGCCAGCAGCAAGGGGGGGGCGCTAGGCTATGGCTACACCTTC

d_call: -
v_call: TRBV7-8
j_call: TRBJ2-6
clone_size: -
cdr3_aa: CASSRGGATGANVLTF
cdr3_nt: TGTGCCAGCAGCCGAGGGGGAGCAACTGGGGCCAACGTCCTGACTTTC

d_call: -
v_call: TRBV12-3/TRBV12-4
j_call: TRBJ1-5
clone_size: many
cdr3_aa: CASSLYSNQPQHF
cdr3_nt: TGTGCCAGCAGTCTGTATAGCAATCAGCCCCAGCATTTT